Only a few counts were recorded for the clone carrying this T cell receptor beta chain. Its antigen is unknown. The sample originates from a study of beta chain features in type 1 diabetes. Study-level background: All samples yielded 100 million to 140 million examined sorted cells.

Whole-study results and caveats: VDJ junctions from type 1 diabetes patients carried fewer insertions and larger deletions.

Expressed TCRB transcripts were sequenced because the isolated RNA had all been reverse transcribed beforehand. Naive, central memory and regulatory T cell samples averaged approximately 3.9 million immunoSEQ reads each. Method: immunoSEQ multiplex PCR; TCRdb's copy keeps in-frame clones and lacks some. The data contain 120,000 to 150,000 clones, less than 8.5% of them seen just once; the ten biggest clones take up roughly 1.5%. The CDR3 is made up of 16 amino acids. CDR1 and CDR2 from the germline V gene are SGHRS and YFSETQ. J lost 7 bases, V lost 6 bases, and 14 bases had no gene match. Sequenced input: central memory CD4+ T cells from blood. The genes are TRBV5-1 and TRBJ2-1; 9 bases align to TRBD2. The TCR originated in a woman between 25 and 40 years old in good health. CDR3 in amino acids: CASTSSGGRATNEQFF. CDR3 nucleotides: TGCGCCAGCACCTCTTCCGGCGGGAGGGCAACGAATGAGCAGTTCTTC. The full variable domain, completed using reference TRBV5-1 and TRBJ2-1, is KAGVTQTPRYLIKTRGQQVTLSCSPISGHRSVSWYQQTPGQGLQFLFEYFSETQRNKGNFPGRFSGRQFSNSRSEMNVSTLELGDSALYLCASTSSGGRATNEQFFGPGTRLTVL.